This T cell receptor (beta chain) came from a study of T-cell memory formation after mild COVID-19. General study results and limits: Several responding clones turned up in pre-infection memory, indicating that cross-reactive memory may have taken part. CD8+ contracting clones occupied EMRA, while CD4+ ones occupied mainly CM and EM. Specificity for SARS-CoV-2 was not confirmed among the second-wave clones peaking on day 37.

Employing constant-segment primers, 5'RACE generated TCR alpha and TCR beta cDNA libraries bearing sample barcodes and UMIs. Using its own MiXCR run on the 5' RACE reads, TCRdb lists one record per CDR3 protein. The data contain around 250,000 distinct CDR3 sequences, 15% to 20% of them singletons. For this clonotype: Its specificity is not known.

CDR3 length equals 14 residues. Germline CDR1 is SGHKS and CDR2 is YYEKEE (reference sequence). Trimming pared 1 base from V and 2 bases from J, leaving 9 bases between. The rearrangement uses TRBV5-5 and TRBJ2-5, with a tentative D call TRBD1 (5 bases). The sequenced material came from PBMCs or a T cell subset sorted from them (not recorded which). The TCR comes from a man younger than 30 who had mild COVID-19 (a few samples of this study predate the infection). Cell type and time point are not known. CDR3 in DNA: TGTGCCAGCAGCTTGACGACAGTTCAAGAGACCCAGTACTTC. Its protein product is CASSLTTVQETQYF.